This T cell receptor beta chain was recorded in a study of technical replicates of blood from a handful of donors (dated by TCRdb to about 2017). On this clone itself: There is no known antigen for this receptor. Qualities for individual bases were not recorded, and no much larger clone is one base off.

To prepare the library, the immunoSEQ multiplex PCR assay was applied. TCRdb obtained this table from immuneACCESS and retained in-frame rearrangements with V and J assigned. These tables miss some clones; where compared with another copy, unresolved V genes account for less than half of the shortfall, and the remainder is unexplained. The sample includes 85,000 to 90,000 clones, with approximately 90% observed a single time. The ten largest clones capture more than 0.25% of the sample. CDR1 and CDR2 (SGHDN, FVKESK) derive from the germline V gene. The V end gives up 2 bases and the J end 0 bases, leaving 4 bases in the junction not matched to a gene. From the cysteine through the phenylalanine, the CDR3 covers 18 amino acids. Only CDR3 DNA is held: 54 bases, read in frame from base 1.

The clonotype was recovered from a human donor in good health. This sequence uses TRBV14 and TRBJ2-6; TRBD2 matches 10 bases in the middle. The sample taken for sequencing was T cells isolated from PBMCs. The DNA sequence reads TGTGCCAGCAGCCAATTTGTAGCGGGGGGCTCTGGGGCCAACGTCCTGACTTTC. Its amino acids are CASSQFVAGGSGANVLTF.